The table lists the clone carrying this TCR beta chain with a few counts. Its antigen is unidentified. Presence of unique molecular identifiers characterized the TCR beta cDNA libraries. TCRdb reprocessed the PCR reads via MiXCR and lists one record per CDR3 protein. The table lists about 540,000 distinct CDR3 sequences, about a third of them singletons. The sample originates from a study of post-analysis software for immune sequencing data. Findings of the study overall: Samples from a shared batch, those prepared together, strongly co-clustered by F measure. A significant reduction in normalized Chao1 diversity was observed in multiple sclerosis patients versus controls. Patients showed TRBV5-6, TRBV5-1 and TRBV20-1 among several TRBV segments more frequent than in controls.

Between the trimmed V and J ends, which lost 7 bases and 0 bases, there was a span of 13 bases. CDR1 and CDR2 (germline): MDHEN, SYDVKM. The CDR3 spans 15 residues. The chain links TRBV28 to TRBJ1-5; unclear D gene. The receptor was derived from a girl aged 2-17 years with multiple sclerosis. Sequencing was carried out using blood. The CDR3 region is CASTPSLLSNQPQHF. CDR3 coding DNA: TGTGCCAGCACCCCCTCACTTCTTAGCAATCAGCCCCAGCATTTT.